Below, one T cell receptor (beta chain) is given with its context. The data stem from a study of identical twins. V gave up 5 bases and J gave up 8 bases; unmatched junction bases: 10. Germline V gene sequence: CDR1 SGDLS, CDR2 YYNGEE. The CDR3 consists of 15 residues. TCRdb analysed the 5' RACE reads with MiXCR anew, one entry per CDR3 protein. The sample has some 230,000 distinct CDR3 sequences; 5% to 7% are singletons. The same sample was also studied in work on T cells expressing NK-cell markers. Turning to that study: Seven donors tested HCMV-seropositive and one tested seronegative among the eight sequenced. These clonotypes, the leaders elsewhere, also led the CD3+CD56-NKG2C+ fraction in several donors.

Sequencing was done on a sample of CD8+ T cells sorted from blood. The sequence was collected from a woman between 18 and 29 years old in good health. V is TRBV9 and J is TRBJ2-1, with TRBD2 identical over 10 bases. CDR3 in DNA: TGTGCCAGCAGTGAAGCGGGGGGGCTCATCGATGAGCAGTTCTTC. It yields the protein CASSEAGGLIDEQFF.